This is a list of T cell receptor beta chains from one sample in a study of T cell repertoires in cytomegalovirus infection. From the reads, TCRdb called clonotypes with MiXCR, one entry per CDR3 protein. The sample includes 150,000 to 200,000 distinct CDR3 sequences, approximately 17% of them seen just once. The sample was CD8+ T cells from PBMCs. The receptor source for this set is a human donor in good health (CMV status not recorded). Some clones in this sample may be carry-over from other donors' samples. Each CDR3 is given with its conserved first and last residue.

v_gene	j_gene	CDR3aa
TRBV29-1	TRBJ2-7	CSGITGGEQYF
TRBV28	TRBJ2-1	CASSSPGLAGPYNEQFF
TRBV7-9	TRBJ2-3	CASSAPGRRADTQYF
TRBV4-2	TRBJ2-1	CASSQAIREGNEQFF
TRBV25-1	TRBJ2-7	CASSDGYEQYF
TRBV7-2	TRBJ2-7	CASSLVHEQYF
TRBV6-5	TRBJ1-2	CASSYKLKPGQGAFGYGYTF
TRBV7-2	TRBJ1-3	CASSLGQGFIGPSGNTIYF
TRBV7-8	TRBJ1-1	CASSSLDRGVEAFF
TRBV28	TRBJ1-4	CASSNQTRGFNEKLFF
TRBV15	TRBJ1-5	CATSPTRNQPQHF
TRBV29-1	TRBJ2-7	CSARGTPTYEQYF
TRBV25-1	TRBJ2-1	CASSVATDEQFF
TRBV24-1	TRBJ2-2	CATSDLRGSGELFF
TRBV11-2	TRBJ1-1	CASSLPLLDRGSEAFF
TRBV7-2	TRBJ2-2	CASSLARSGELFF
TRBV28	TRBJ2-1	CASKLAGGGDEQFF
TRBV28	TRBJ2-7	CASRAVDVYEQYF
TRBV27	TRBJ2-7	CASSYGTDYEQYF
TRBV7-2	TRBJ2-6	CASSLVAATGSSSGANVLTF
TRBV28	TRBJ2-5	CASEHGASGVQETQYF
TRBV6-2/TRBV6-3	TRBJ2-7	CATRFTGGGYYEQYF
TRBV7-2	TRBJ1-2	CASSLAGHQDYGYTF
TRBV7-2	TRBJ2-5	CASRTGGVETQYF
TRBV4-2	TRBJ2-7	CASSQDMTGASYEQYF
TRBV6-6	TRBJ1-3	CASSYLLGPGNTIYF
TRBV27	TRBJ1-2	CASGIGGGSYGYTF
TRBV19	TRBJ1-1	CASSMTGRYNTEAFF
TRBV13	TRBJ2-5	CASSNRQSKTQYF
TRBV7-6	TRBJ2-5	CASSSSSGGRQETQYF
TRBV27	TRBJ1-2	CASSFDRASNYGYTF
TRBV29-1	TRBJ2-4	CSIYGTAKGENIQYF
TRBV7-2	TRBJ1-1	CASSEGRGNTEAFF
TRBV7-9	TRBJ2-7	CASSPSPRASTISYEQYF
TRBV7-9	TRBJ2-4	CASSPRSGQAKNIQYF
TRBV7-3	TRBJ2-5	CASSLGGVETQYF
TRBV6-2/TRBV6-3	TRBJ2-2	CASRPVEAGELFF
TRBV6-2/TRBV6-3	TRBJ2-2	CASSRLWTGVSTGELFF
TRBV6-5	TRBJ2-3	CASSPTLAGGFFYTDTQYF
TRBV12-3/TRBV12-4	TRBJ2-1	CASNPTSGSSYNEQFF
TRBV29-1	TRBJ2-5	CSVVLAAPEETQYF
TRBV29-1	TRBJ1-1	CSVEGLLNTEAFF
TRBV7-9	TRBJ2-2	CASSLGGITGELFF
TRBV6-5	TRBJ1-4	CASSYSYFQTEGARKGLFF
TRBV7-9	TRBJ1-1	CASSLGKNLAFF
TRBV19	TRBJ2-1	CATDGEAPHNEQFF
TRBV6-6	TRBJ1-2	CASTPSAYYYGYTF
TRBV25-1	TRBJ1-2	CASSEYDRSGYTF
TRBV28	TRBJ2-7	CASSLTGTGGAEQYF
TRBV6-8	TRBJ2-4	CASSYMGGGNIQYF
TRBV7-2	TRBJ2-1	CASSPGWTGYNEQFF